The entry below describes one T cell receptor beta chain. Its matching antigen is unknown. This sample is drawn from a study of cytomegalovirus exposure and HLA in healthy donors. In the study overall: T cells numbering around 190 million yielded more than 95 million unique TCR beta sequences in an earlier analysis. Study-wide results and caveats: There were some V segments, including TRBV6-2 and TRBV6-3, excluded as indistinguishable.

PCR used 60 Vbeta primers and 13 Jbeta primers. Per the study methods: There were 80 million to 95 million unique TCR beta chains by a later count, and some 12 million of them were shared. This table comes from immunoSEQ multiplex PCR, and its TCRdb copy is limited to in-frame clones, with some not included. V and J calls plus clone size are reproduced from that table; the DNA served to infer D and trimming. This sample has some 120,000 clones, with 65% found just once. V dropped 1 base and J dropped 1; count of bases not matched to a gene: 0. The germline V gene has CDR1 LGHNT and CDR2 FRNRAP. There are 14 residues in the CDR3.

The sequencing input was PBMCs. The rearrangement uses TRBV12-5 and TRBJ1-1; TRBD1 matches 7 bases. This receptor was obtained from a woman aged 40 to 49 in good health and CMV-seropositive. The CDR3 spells CASGLGQGNTEAFF. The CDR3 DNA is TGTGCTAGTGGTTTGGGACAGGGGAACACTGAAGCTTTCTTT.